This is a list of T cell receptor beta chains from one sample in a study of CD8 T cells in ankylosing spondylitis. In TCRdb, the 5' RACE reads were re-called with MiXCR into one record per CDR3 protein. The sample has under 150,000 distinct CDR3 sequences; 15% to 20% are singletons. The sequencing input was blood, either unsorted or a sorted T cell fraction (not recorded which). Receptors were obtained from a male donor with ankylosing spondylitis. The CDR3 runs from the conserved cysteine through the conserved F or W. The order of the fields is D gene, V gene, J gene, CDR3 protein. A D gene is named only where the DNA matches it firmly.

>TRBD1|TRBV28|TRBJ2-7
CASSLVAGGIYEQYF
>-|TRBV27|TRBJ2-7
CASSFQHTYEQYF
>-|TRBV9|TRBJ2-2
CASSADRILNTGELFF
>TRBD1|TRBV10-3|TRBJ2-1
CATGTGGLNEQFF
>-|TRBV28|TRBJ1-5
CASSFSLSQPQHF
>TRBD2|TRBV20-1|TRBJ2-1
CSARDRTSVWEQFF
>TRBD1|TRBV7-9|TRBJ2-7
CASSLDRGEPYEQYF
>-|TRBV28|TRBJ1-2
CASSLLQGNYGYTF
>-|TRBV2|TRBJ2-7
CASSEVGSSGQYF
>-|TRBV12-3/TRBV12-4|TRBJ2-3
CASLGGLTDTQYF
>-|TRBV5-5|TRBJ2-1
CASSLRLKSEQFF
>TRBD2|TRBV5-6|TRBJ2-7
CASSLDGGGNSYEQYF
>-|TRBV7-9|TRBJ1-1
CASRSSPGGPTEAFF
>TRBD2|TRBV28|TRBJ2-7
CASTQAGGSYEQYF
>TRBD1|TRBV4-3|TRBJ2-7
CASSQARQGTYEQYF